This paragraph covers one T cell receptor beta chain sequence. Its antigen is unknown. The source of the sample is a study of regulatory T cells in long-lasting Graves disease. This CDR3 comprises 14 residues. V was clipped by 8 bases and J by 4 bases, with 14 bases between them. Germline CDR1 reads SNHLY; CDR2 reads FYNNEI. Sequencing libraries for TCR beta were prepared with iRepertoire HTBI primers and Arm-PCR of CDR3 regions. MiXCR, applied by TCRdb to the multiplex PCR reads, yields one record per CDR3 protein. The sample yields approximately 400,000 distinct CDR3 sequences, about 16% seen once. Findings and caveats of the study: Sample size, which was small, may have reduced accuracy. For persistent Graves' patients, TCR diversity was lower than for newly diagnosed ones.

Time point noted: newly diagnosed GD, antithyroid drugs for less than 3 months. Researchers made the TCR library from RNA that was extracted from PBMCs. These sequences were also reported in another study, on T cells in Graves' hyperthyroidism and ophthalmopathy. From that report: During a first-round RT-PCR of the TCR CDR3, the HTBI primer set was used. Within blood appeared most thyroid clonotypes that had expanded above 0.001.

V gene TRBV2 combines with J gene TRBJ1-4; no clear D gene. This TCR was recovered from a woman aged 25 to 39 with Graves disease. Material: peripheral blood mononuclear cells (PBMCs), obtained at new diagnosis, from a patient treated with antithyroid drugs. Here the CDR3 DNA reads TGTGCCAGCGACCAGACTGTGAATAATGAAAAACTGTTTTTT. This translates into CASDQTVNNEKLFF.